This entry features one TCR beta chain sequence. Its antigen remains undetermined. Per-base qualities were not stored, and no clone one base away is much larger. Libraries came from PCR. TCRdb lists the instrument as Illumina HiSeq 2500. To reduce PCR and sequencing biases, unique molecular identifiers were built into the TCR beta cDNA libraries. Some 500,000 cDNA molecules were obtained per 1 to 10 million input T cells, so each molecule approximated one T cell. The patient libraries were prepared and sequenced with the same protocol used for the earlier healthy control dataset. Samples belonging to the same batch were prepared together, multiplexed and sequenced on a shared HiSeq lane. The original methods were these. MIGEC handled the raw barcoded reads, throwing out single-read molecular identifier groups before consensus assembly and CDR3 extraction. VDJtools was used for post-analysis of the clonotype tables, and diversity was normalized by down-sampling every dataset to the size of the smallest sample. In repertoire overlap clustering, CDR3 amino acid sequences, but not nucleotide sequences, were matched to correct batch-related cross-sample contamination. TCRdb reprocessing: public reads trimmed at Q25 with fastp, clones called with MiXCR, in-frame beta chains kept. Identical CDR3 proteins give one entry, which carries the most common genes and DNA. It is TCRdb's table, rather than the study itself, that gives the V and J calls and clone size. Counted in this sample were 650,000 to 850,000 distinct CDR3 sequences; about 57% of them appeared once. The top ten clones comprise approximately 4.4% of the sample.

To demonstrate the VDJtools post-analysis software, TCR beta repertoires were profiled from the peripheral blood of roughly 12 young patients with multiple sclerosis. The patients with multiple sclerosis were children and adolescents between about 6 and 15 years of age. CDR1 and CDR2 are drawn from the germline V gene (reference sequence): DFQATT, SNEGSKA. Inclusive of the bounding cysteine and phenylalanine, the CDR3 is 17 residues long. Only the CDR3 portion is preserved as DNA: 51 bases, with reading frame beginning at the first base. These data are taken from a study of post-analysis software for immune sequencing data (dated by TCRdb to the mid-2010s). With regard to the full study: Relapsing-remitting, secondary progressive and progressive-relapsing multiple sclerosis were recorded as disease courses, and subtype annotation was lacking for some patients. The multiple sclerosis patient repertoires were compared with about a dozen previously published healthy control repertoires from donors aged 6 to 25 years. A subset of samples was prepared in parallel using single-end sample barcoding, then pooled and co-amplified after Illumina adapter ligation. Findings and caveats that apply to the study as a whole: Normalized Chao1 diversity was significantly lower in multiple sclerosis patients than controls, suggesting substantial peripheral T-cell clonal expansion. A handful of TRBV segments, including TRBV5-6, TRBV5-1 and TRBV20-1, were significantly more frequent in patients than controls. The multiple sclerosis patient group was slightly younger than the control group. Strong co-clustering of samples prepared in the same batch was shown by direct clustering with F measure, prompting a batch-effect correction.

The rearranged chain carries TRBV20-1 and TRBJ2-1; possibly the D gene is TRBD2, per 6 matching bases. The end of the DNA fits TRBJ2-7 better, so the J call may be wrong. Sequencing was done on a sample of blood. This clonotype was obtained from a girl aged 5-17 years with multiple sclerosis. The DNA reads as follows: TGCAGTGCTAGAGAGGGTGTTGGGGGGAGCTCCTACAATGAGCAGTACTTC. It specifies CSAREGVGGSSYNEQYF.